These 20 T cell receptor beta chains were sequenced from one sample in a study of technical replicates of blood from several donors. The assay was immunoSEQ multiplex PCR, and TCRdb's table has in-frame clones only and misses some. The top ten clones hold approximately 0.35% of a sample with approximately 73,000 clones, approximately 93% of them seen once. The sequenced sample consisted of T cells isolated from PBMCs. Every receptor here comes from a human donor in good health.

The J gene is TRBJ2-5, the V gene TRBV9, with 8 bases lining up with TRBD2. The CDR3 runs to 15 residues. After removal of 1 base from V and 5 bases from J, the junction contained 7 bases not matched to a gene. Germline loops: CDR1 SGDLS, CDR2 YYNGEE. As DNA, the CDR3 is TGTGCCAGCAGCGTAAGCGGGAGTTCAGTCGAGACCCAGTACTTC. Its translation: CASSVSGSSVETQYF.

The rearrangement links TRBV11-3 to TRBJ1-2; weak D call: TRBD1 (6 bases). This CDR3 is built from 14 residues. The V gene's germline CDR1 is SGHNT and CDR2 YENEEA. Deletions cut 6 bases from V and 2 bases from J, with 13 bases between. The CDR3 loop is CASSLHDRNYGYTF. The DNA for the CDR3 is TGTGCCAGCAGTCTCCACGACAGGAACTATGGCTACACCTTC. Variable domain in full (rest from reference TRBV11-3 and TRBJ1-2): EAGVVQSPRYKIIEKKQPVAFWCNPISGHNTLYWYLQNLGQGPELLIRYENEEAVDDSQLPKDRFSAERLKGVDSTLKIQPAELGDSAVYLCASSLHDRNYGYTFGSGTRLTVV.

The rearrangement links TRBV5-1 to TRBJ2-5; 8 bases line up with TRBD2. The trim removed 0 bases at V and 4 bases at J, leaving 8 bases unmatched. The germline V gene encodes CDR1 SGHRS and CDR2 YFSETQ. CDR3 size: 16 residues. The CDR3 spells CASSLAWREVVETQYF. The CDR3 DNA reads TGCGCCAGCAGCTTGGCCTGGCGGGAGGTTGTAGAGACCCAGTACTTC.

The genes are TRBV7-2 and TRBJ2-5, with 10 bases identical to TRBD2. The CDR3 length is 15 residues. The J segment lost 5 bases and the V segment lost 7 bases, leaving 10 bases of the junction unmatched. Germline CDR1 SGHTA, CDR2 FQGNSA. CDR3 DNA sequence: TGTGCCAGCACCCGAGGAACTAGCGGGATGGAGACCCAGTACTTC. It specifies CASTRGTSGMETQYF.

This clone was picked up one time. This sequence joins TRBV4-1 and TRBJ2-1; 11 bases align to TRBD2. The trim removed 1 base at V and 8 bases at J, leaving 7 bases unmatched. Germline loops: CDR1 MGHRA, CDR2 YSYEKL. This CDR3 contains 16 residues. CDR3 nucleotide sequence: TGCGCCAGCAGCCAAGGGACTAGCGGGTACAAGGATGAGCAGTTCTTC. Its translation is CASSQGTSGYKDEQFF.

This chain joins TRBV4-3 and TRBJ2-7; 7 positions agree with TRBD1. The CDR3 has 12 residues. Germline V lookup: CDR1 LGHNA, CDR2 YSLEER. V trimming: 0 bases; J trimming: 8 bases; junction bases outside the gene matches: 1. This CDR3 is CASSQDRGQQYF. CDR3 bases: TGCGCCAGCAGCCAAGATAGGGGGCAGCAGTACTTC.

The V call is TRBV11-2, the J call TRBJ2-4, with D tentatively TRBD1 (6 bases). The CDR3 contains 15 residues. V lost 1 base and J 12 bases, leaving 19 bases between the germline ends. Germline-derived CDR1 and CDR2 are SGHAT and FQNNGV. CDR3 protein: CASSLGGRAEGDQYF. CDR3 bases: TGTGCCAGCAGCTTAGGGGGCAGGGCAGAGGGGGATCAGTACTTC.

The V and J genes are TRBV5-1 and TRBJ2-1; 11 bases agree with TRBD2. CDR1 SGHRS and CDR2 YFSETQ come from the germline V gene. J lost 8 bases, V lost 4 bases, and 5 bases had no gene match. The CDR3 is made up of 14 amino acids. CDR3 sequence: CASSRTSGSDEQFF. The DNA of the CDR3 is TGCGCCAGCAGCCGCACTAGCGGGAGTGATGAGCAGTTCTTC.

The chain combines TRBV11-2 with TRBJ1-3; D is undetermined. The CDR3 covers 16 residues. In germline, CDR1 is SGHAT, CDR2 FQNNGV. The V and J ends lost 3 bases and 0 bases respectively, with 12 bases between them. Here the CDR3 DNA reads TGTGCCAGCAGCTTTGGGCCCACCAGCTCTGGAAACACCATATATTTT. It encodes CASSFGPTSSGNTIYF. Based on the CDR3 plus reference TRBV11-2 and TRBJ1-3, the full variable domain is EAGVAQSPRYKIIEKRQSVAFWCNPISGHATLYWYQQILGQGPKLLIQFQNNGVVDDSQLPKDRFSAERLKGVDSTLKIQPAKLEDSAVYLCASSFGPTSSGNTIYFGEGSWLTVV.

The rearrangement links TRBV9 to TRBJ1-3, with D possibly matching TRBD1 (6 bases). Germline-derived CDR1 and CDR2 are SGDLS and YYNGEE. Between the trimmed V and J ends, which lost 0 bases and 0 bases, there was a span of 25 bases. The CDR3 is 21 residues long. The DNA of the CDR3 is TGTGCCAGCAGCGTAGAGGGGGGGGAGAGGACCCGGGCCCCCTCTGGAAACACCATATATTTT. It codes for CASSVEGGERTRAPSGNTIYF.

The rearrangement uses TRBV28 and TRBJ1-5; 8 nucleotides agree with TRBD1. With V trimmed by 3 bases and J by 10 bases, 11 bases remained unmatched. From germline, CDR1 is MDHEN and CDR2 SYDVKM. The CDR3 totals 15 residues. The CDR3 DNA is TGTGCCAGCAGTTTCAGCGGACAGGGAATCAGCCCCCAGCATTTT. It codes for CASSFSGQGISPQHF.

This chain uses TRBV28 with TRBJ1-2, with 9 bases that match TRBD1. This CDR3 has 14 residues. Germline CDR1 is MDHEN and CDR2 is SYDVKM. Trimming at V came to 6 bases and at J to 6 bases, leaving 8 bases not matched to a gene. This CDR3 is CASRNGQGTHGYTF. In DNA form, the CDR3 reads TGTGCCAGCAGAAACGGACAGGGGACCCATGGCTACACCTTC.

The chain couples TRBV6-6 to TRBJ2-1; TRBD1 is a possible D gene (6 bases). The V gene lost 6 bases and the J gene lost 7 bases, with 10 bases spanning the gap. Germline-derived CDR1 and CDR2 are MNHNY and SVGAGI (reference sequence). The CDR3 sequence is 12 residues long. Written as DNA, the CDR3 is TGTGCCAGCAGCCTTGACAGGAATGAGCAGTTCTTC. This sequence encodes CASSLDRNEQFF.

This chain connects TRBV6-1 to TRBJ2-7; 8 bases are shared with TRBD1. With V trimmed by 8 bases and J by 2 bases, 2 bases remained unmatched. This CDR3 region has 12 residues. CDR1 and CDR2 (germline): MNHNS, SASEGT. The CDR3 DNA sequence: TGTGCCAGCCAGGGGGCTACCTACGAGCAGTACTTC. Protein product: CASQGATYEQYF.

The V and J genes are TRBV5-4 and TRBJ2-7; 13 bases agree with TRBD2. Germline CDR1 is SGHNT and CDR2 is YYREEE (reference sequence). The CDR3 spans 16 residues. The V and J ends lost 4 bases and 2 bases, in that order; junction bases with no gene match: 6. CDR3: CASSLGLAGEPYEQYF. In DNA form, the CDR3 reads TGTGCCAGCAGCCTTGGACTAGCGGGAGAGCCCTACGAGCAGTACTTC.

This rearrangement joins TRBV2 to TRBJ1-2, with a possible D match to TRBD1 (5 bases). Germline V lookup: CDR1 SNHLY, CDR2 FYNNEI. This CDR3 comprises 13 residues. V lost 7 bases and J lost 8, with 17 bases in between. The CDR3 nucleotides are TGTGCCAGCACCGGGGGTAGAGGGAACGGCTACACCTTC. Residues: CASTGGRGNGYTF.

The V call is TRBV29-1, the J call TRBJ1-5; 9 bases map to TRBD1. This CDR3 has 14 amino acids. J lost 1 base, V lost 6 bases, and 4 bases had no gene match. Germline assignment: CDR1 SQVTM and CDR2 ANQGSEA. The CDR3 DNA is TGCAGCGTCCGGGACAGGGCCAGCAATCAGCCCCAGCATTTT. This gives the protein CSVRDRASNQPQHF. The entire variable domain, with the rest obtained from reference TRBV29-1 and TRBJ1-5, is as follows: SAVISQKPSRDICQRGTSLTIQCQVDSQVTMMFWYRQQPGQSLTLIATANQGSEATYESGFVIDKFPISRPNLTFSTLTVSNMSPEDSSIYLCSVRDRASNQPQHFGDGTRLSIL.

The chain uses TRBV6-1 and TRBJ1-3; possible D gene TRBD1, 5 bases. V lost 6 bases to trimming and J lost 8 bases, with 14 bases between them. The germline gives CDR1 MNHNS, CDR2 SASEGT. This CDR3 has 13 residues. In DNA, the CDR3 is TGTGCCAGCAGCCCCGACAGTTCTCACACCATATATTTT. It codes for CASSPDSSHTIYF.

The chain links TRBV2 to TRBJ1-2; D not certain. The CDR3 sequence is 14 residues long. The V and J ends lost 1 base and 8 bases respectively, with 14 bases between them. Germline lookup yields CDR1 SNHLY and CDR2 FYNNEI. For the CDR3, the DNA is TGTGCCAGCAGTGAAGAAGCGACGGTAGGCGGCTACACCTTC. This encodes CASSEEATVGGYTF.

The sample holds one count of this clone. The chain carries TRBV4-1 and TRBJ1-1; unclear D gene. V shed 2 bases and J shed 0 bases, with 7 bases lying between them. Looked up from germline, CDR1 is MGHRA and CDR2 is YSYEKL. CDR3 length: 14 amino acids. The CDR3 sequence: CASSQTTVNTEAFF. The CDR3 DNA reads TGCGCCAGCAGCCAAACCACAGTGAACACTGAAGCTTTCTTT.